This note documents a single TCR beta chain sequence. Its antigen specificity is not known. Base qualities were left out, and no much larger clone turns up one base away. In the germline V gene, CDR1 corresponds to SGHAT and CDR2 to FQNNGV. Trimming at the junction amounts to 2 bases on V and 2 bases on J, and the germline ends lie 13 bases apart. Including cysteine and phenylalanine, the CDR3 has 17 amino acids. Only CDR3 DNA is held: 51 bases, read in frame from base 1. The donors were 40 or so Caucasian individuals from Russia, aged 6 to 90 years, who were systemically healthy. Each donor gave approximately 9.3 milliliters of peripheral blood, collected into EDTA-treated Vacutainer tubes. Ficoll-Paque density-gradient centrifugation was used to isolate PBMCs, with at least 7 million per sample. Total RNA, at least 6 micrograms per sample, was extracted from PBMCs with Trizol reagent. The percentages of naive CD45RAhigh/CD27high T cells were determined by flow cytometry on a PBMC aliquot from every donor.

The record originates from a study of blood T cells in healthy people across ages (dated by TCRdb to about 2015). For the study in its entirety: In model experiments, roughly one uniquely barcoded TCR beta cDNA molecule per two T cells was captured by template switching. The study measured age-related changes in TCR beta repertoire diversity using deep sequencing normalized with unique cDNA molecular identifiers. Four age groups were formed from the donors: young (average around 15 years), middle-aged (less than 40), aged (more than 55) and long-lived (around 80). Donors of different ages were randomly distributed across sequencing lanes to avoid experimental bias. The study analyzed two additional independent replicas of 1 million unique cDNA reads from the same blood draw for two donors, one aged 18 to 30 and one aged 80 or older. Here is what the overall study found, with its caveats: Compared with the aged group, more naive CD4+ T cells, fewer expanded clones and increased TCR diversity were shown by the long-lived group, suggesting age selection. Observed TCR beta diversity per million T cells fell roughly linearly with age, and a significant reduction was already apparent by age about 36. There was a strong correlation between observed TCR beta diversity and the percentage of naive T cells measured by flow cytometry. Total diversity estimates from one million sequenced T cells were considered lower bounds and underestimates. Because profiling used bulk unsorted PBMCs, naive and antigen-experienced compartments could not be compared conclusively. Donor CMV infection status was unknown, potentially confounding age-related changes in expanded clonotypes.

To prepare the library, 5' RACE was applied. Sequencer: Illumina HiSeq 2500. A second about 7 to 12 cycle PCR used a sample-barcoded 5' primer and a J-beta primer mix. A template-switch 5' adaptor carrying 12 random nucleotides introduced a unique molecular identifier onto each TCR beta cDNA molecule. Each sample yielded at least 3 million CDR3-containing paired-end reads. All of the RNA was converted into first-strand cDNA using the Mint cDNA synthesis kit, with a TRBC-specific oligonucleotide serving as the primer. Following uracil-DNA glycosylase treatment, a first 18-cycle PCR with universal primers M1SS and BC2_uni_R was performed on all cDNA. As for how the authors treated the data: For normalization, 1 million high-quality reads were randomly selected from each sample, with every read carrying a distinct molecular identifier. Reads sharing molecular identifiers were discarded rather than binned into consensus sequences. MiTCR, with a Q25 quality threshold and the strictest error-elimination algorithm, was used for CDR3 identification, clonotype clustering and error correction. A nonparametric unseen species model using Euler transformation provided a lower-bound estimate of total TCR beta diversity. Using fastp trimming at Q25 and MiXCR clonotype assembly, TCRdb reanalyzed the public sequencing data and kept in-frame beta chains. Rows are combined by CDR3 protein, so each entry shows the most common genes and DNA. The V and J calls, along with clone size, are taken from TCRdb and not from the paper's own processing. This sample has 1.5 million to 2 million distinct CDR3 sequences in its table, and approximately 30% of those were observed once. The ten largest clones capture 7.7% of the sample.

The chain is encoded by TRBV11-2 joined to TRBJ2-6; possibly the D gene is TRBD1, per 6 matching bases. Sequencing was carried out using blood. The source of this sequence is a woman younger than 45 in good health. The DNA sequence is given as TGTGCCAGCAGCTTACGCCGACAGGAAACTGGGGCCAACGTCCTGACTTTC. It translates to CASSLRRQETGANVLTF.